This TCR beta chain was captured by sequencing in a study of T cell clones after liver transplantation (dated by TCRdb to between 2019 and 2020). Turning to the overall study: ITN030ST, the source of the samples, was a randomized trial that attempted immunosuppression withdrawal within 2 years of liver transplantation. Subjects received no induction therapy and standard immunosuppression until randomization at 12-24 months post-transplant. As an antigen-independent comparator for the donor-reactive sequences, third party-reactive TCRbeta sequences from pre-transplant MLRs were identified as well. A cohort of 8 liver transplant recipients was studied, of whom 3 were classified as tolerant and 5 as non-tolerant. After a pre-transplant mixed lymphocyte reaction, TCRbeta sequencing was used to pinpoint donor-reactive T cell clones, which were subsequently tracked in post-transplant blood. Of the eight recipients, a few were HCV-positive, while the remaining recipients had been transplanted for non-autoimmune, non-viral indications. Blood samples were collected pre-transplant, then pre-randomization ahead of withdrawal, and finally post-randomization once withdrawal had either been completed or failed. Tolerance was defined as complete withdrawal of immunosuppression for at least one year without a rise in liver enzymes beyond twice the upper limit of normal. Paper-wide results and their limitations: Low numbers of available donor cells limited the measurable donor-reactive repertoire in a couple of subjects. After accounting for repertoire turnover, donor-reactive detection was significantly reduced in 7 of 8 subjects for CD4 and 8 of 8 for CD8. Conclusions were preliminary, limited by small, heterogeneous patient numbers and non-standardized post-transplant time points. A significant post-transplant decrease in circulating donor-reactive CD4 TCRbeta sequences was observed in 5 of 8 subjects, irrespective of tolerance or HCV status. Without allograft tissue specimens, donor-reactive T cells may have migrated into the graft rather than being deleted. Donor-reactive sequences decreased more than third party-reactive sequences, which suggests partial antigen-specific deletion that was not related to withdrawal success.

After removal of 3 bases from V and 2 bases from J, the junction retains 7 bases not matched to a gene. From the cysteine through the phenylalanine, the CDR3 covers 16 amino acids. Solely the CDR3 DNA is kept, with 48 bases framed from the first base. For CDR1 and CDR2, the germline V gene lists KGHSH and LQKENI. Using immunoSEQ, frozen genomic DNA was subjected to high-throughput TCRbeta CDR3 sequencing, a process that included PCR amplification, mapping, bias correction and internal controls. The paper's processing steps were these. Only productive rearrangements were retained, with each unique TCRbeta sequence defined by its CDR3 nucleotide sequence together with its V and J gene. A sequence counted as donor-reactive only if the sequence showed at least 5-fold expansion in CFSE-low cells compared with unstimulated pre-transplant cells and had a frequency of at least 0.01%. Minimum frequency thresholds were set for each subject based on the unstimulated sample with the lowest template count, ensuring at least 90% detection power. Jensen-Shannon divergence between the top 1000 TCRbeta sequences post- versus pre-transplant served as the measure of repertoire turnover. Two-sided Fisher's exact tests were used to test for changes in the detection of donor-reactive sequences. TCRdb stores this immuneACCESS table with in-frame sequences only. Part of the clones is absent; in the studies checked, under half of the shortfall reflects unresolved V genes, and no reason is known for the rest. The V and J calls and the clone size are those of that table, but D and trimming were determined from the DNA. The sample profile shows 70,000 or so clones; around nine tenths of them were found once. The ten largest account for 2% to 3% of the sample.

For this clone: What antigen it recognizes has not been identified. The input lacks base qualities; no much larger clone sits a single base away.

What the time point label conveys for this sample: pre-transplant. Unstimulated PBMCs, after thawing, were stained for CD3, CD4 and CD8 and then FACS-sorted into CD3+CD4+ and CD3+CD8+ populations. Randomization to immunosuppression withdrawal applied to every one of the 8 studied subjects. Genomic DNA was isolated with the Qiagen DNeasy Blood and Tissue Kit. The origin of this receptor is a human donor who received a liver transplant. This material consisted of CD4+ T cells from blood, taken before liver transplant. The V and J segments used are TRBV18 and TRBJ2-7; 10 central nucleotides agree with TRBD1. This receptor carries the CDR3 CASSPVGTGAPYEQYF. In nucleotides, the sequence is TGTGCCAGCTCACCCGTCGGGACAGGGGCCCCCTACGAGCAGTACTTC.